This T cell receptor beta chain was captured in a study of T cell repertoires in cytomegalovirus infection. Study-level results: HLA-C-restricted CMV clonotypes gave the most frequent clonotype in two of eight donors.

CDR3 length: 13 residues. The V gene's germline CDR1 is SQVTM and CDR2 ANQGSEA. V lost 7 bases and J lost 3, with 16 bases in between. This clonotype was picked up a small number of times. As yet, its antigen is unknown. One entry per CDR3 protein, called by TCRdb with MiXCR from the reads. The sample lists roughly 700,000 distinct CDR3 sequences, approximately 33% occurring once. Material: cultured PBMCs, obtained from culture after CMV antigen stimulation. The sequence was collected from a human donor in good health (CMV status not recorded). Some clones in this sample may be carry-over from other donors' samples. The chain uses TRBV29-1 and TRBJ2-7, with unresolved D. The CDR3 reads CSAGPAQSYEQYF. Here the CDR3 DNA reads TGCAGCGCCGGACCTGCCCAAAGCTACGAGCAGTACTTC.